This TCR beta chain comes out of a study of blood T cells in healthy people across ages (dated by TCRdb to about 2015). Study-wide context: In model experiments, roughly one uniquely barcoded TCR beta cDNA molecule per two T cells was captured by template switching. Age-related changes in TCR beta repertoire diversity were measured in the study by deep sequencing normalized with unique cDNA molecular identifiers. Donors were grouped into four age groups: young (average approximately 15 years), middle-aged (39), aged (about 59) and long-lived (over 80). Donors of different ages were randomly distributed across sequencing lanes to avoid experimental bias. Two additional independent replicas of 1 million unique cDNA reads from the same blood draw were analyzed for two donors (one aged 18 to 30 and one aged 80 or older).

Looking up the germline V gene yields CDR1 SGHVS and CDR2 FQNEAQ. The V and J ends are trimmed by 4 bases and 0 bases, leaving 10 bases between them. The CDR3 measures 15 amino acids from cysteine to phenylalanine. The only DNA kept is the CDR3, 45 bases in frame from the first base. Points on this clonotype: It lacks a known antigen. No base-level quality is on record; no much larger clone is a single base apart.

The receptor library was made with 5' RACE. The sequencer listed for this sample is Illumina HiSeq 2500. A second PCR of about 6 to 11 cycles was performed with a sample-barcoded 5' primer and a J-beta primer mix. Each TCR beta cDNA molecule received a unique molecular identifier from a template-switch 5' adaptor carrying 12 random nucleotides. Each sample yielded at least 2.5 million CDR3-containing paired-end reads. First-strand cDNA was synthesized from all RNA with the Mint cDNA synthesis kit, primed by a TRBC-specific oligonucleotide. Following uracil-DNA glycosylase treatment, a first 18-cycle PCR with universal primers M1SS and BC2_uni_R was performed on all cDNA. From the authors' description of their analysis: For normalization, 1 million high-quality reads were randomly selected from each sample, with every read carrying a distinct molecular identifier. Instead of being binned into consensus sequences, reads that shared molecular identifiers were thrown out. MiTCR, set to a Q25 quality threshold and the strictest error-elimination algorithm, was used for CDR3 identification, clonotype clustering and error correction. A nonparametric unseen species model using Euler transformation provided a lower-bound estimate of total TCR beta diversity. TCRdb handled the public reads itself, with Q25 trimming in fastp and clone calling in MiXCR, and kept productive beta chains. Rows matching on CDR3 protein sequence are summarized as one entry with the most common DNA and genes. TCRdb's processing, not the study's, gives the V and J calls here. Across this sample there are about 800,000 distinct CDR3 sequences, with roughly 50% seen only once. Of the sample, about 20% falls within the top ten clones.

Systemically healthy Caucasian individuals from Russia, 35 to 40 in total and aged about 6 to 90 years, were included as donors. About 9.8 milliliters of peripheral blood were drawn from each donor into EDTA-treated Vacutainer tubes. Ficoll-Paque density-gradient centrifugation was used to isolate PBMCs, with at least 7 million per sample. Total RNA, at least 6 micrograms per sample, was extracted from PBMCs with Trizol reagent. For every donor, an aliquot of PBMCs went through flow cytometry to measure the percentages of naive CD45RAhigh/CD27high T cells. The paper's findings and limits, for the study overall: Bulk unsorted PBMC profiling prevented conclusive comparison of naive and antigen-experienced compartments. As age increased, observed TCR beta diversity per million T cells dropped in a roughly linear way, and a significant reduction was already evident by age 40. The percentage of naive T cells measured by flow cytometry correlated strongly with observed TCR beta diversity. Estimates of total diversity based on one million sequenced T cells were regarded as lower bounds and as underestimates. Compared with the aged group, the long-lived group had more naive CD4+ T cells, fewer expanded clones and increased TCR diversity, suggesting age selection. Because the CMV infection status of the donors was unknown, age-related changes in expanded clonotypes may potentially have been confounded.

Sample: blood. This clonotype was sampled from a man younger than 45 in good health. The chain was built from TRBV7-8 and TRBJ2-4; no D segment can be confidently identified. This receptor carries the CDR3 CASSSQTIAKNIQYF. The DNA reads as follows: TGTGCCAGCAGCTCGCAGACAATAGCCAAAAACATTCAGTACTTC.